This T cell receptor beta chain is drawn from a study of patients and donors after allogeneic stem cell transplantation. V was pared by 1 base and J by 6 bases, with 9 bases of the junction left unmatched. The V gene's germline CDR1 is SGHTA and CDR2 FQGNSA. The CDR3 has 15 amino acids. From the RT-PCR reads, TCRdb called clonotypes with MiXCR, one entry per CDR3 protein. The sample consists of hundreds of thousands of distinct CDR3 sequences, roughly 14% of them appearing once. This clonotype occurred a few times. The specimen was blood, either unsorted or a sorted T cell fraction (not recorded which). The V call is TRBV7-2, the J call TRBJ2-7, with 7 bases identical to TRBD1. The clonotype originates from a human donor who was either an allogeneic HSCT recipient or a stem cell or donor lymphocyte infusion donor (not recorded which). It is not recorded whose cells these are; they may come from a transplant donor. CDR3: CASSLVRGLSSEQYF. CDR3 nucleotide sequence: TGTGCCAGCAGCTTAGTTAGGGGGCTCAGTAGCGAGCAGTACTTC. Complete variable domain (other parts from reference TRBV7-2 and TRBJ2-7): GAGVSQSPSNKVTEKGKDVELRCDPISGHTALYWYRQSLGQGLEFLIYFQGNSAPDKSGLPSDRFSAERTGGSVSTLTIQRTQQEDSAVYLCASSLVRGLSSEQYFGPGTRLTVT.